This T cell receptor beta chain is from a study of cytomegalovirus exposure and HLA in healthy donors. Study-wide results and limits: Investigators reported over 150 TCR beta chains as tied to cytomegalovirus.

Healthy donors of bone marrow made up the group. A note on this clone: Its antigen is unknown.

The germline V gene encodes CDR1 KGHSH and CDR2 LQKENI. V gave up 2 bases and J gave up 0 bases, with 13 bases separating them. This CDR3 has 16 amino acids. The PCR made use of 60 Vbeta and 13 Jbeta primers. Authors' data handling: As a later analysis found, there were tens of millions of unique TCR beta chains, of which around 10 million were shared. Repertoires were generated with immunoSEQ multiplex PCR, while TCRdb's copy carries only in-frame clones and drops some. The D gene and trimming were derived from the DNA, and the V and J assignments and clone size from that table. The sample carries fewer than 150,000 clones, around 80% recorded once.

The sample comprised PBMCs. The chain employs TRBV18 and TRBJ1-1; D remains ambiguous. The clonotype was recovered from a male donor in good health and CMV-seronegative. Written as DNA, the CDR3 is TGTGCCAGCTCACCAAAACAGCTTTTCCTGAACACTGAAGCTTTCTTT. Its translation is CASSPKQLFLNTEAFF. Full variable domain (missing parts from reference TRBV18 and TRBJ1-1): NAGVMQNPRHLVRRRGQEARLRCSPMKGHSHVYWYRQLPEEGLKFMVYLQKENIIDESGMPKERFSAEFPKEGPSILRIQQVVRGDSAAYFCASSPKQLFLNTEAFFGQGTRLTVV.